This entry lists 5 T cell receptor beta chains sequenced from one sample in a study of shared clonotypes between healthy human individuals. Only in-frame clones appear in the TCRdb table, and some are missing; sequencing was by immunoSEQ multiplex PCR. The sample yields some 2,000,000 clones, 90% to 95% seen once. The source material was naive CD4+ T cells sorted from blood. The subset here: CD45RA+ positively selected. These receptor sequences come from a man between 18 and 35 years old in good health.

The rearrangement links TRBV7-9 to TRBJ1-2, with 7 bases lining up with TRBD1. Germline V gives CDR1 SEHNR, CDR2 FQNEAQ (reference sequence). The length of the CDR3 is 16 residues. Trimming took 11 bases from V and 2 from J; bases not matched to a gene: 17. The CDR3 is CASNRGDRPENYGYTF. The DNA of the CDR3 is TGTGCCTCCAATCGTGGGGACAGACCTGAGAACTATGGCTACACCTTC.

The gene calls are TRBV18 and TRBJ2-7; 11 bases line up with TRBD2. This CDR3 region has 17 residues. Germline CDR1 reads KGHSH; CDR2 reads LQKENI. After removal of 3 bases from V and 0 bases from J, the junction contained 7 bases not matched to a gene. The chain's CDR3 is CASSPGLAGTSSYEQYF. The CDR3 DNA reads as TGTGCCAGCTCACCTGGACTAGCGGGTACGAGCTCCTACGAGCAGTACTTC.

The chain recombines TRBV13 with TRBJ2-5; TRBD1 aligns across 8 bases. The CDR3 extends over 16 amino acids. With V trimmed by 0 bases and J by 4 bases, 7 bases remained unmatched. Germline CDR1 is PRHDT and CDR2 is FYEKMQ (reference sequence). The CDR3 nucleotides read TGTGCCAGCAGCTTAGGGGACAGGGATGTTGGAGAGACCCAGTACTTC. Translating it yields CASSLGDRDVGETQYF. Full variable domain (rest looked up from reference TRBV13 and TRBJ2-5): AAGVIQSPRHLIKEKRETATLKCYPIPRHDTVYWYQQGPGQDPQFLISFYEKMQSDKGSIPDRFSAQQFSDYHSELNMSSLELGDSALYFCASSLGDRDVGETQYFGPGTRLLVL.

Note on this clone: Its ends do not fully match the called genes, so a read error is possible. The chain carries TRBV28 and TRBJ1-1, with TRBD1 as a possible D gene (6 bases). Germline CDR1 reads MDHEN; CDR2 reads SYDVKM. CDR3 size: 11 residues. CDR3 protein: CVSRGFTEAFF. DNA of the CDR3: TGCGTTTCGAGGGGGTTCACTGAAGCTTTCTTT.

The chain has TRBV6-6 and TRBJ1-3, with D possibly TRBD1 on 6 matching bases. CDR1 MNHNY and CDR2 SVGAGI come from the germline V gene (reference sequence). The V gene lost 10 bases and the J gene lost 4 bases, with 17 bases spanning the gap. The CDR3 consists of 14 residues. CDR3 residues: CAISQGSEGNTIYF. DNA for the CDR3: TGTGCCATCTCACAGGGATCGGAAGGAAACACCATATATTTT.